The rows below give T cell receptor beta chains drawn from one sample of a study of cytomegalovirus exposure and HLA in healthy donors. Profiled with immunoSEQ multiplex PCR; TCRdb holds only in-frame clones, not every one. The sample consists of roughly 86,000 clones, almost 97% of them appearing once. Sequenced sample: PBMCs. The receptor source for this set is a man younger than 35 in good health and CMV-seropositive. The CDR3 runs from the conserved cysteine through the conserved F or W. The order of the fields is J gene, clone size, V gene, D gene, CDR3 DNA, CDR3 protein. A D gene is named only where the DNA matches it firmly. Expanded clones get a size class; other rows say once, few or many, or leave the size out.

TRBJ1-2,.,TRBV7-2,.,TGTGCCAGCAGCTTAAATATCGCGGGAGACGGCTACACCTTC,CASSLNIAGDGYTF
TRBJ2-7,.,TRBV13,.,TGTGCCAGCCGACCCGGGAATCGATACGAGCAGTACTTC,CASRPGNRYEQYF
TRBJ2-7,.,TRBV10-3,TRBD2,TGTGCCATCGGGCGGGAGGGCCGGTACGAGCAGTACTTC,CAIGREGRYEQYF
TRBJ2-3,.,TRBV6-4,.,TGTGCCAGCAGTGACTCACCCCTCTACACAGATACGCAGTATTTT,CASSDSPLYTDTQYF
TRBJ1-5,.,TRBV4-1,.,TGCGCCAGCAGCCAAGCCTCGTCCAGGGCGAGAAACCAGCCCCAGCATTTT,CASSQASSRARNQPQHF
TRBJ2-1,.,TRBV7-3,.,TGTGCCAGCAGCTCTTCCGGGGGTGAGCAGTTCTTC,CASSSSGGEQFF
TRBJ2-7,.,TRBV19,.,TGTGCGCGGGATTCGAGGGCCTTATGCTACGAGCAGTACTTC,CARDSRALCYEQYF
TRBJ2-7,.,TRBV19,.,TGTGCCAGTAGTGCAGAAGTCAGCTCCTACGAGCAGTACTTC,CASSAEVSSYEQYF
TRBJ2-1,.,TRBV10-2,.,TGCGCCAGCAGTGCAGCTCTAGCGCTCGATGAGCAGTTCTTC,CASSAALALDEQFF
TRBJ2-1,.,TRBV11-3,.,TGTGCCAGCAGCTTAGATAAGAGCTCCTACAATGAGCAGTTCTTC,CASSLDKSSYNEQFF
TRBJ1-1,.,TRBV30,TRBD1,TGTGCCTGGATTAGACAGGGAATCCTTACTGAAGCTTTCTTT,CAWIRQGILTEAFF
TRBJ2-3,.,TRBV11-2,.,TGTGCCAGCAGCTCCCACAGTAACACAGATACGCAGTATTTT,CASSSHSNTDTQYF
TRBJ2-3,.,TRBV4-2,TRBD2,TGTGCCAGCAGCCAAGATAGCGGGAACACAGATACGCAGTATTTT,CASSQDSGNTDTQYF
TRBJ1-3,.,TRBV28,.,TGTGCCAGCAGTTTGCGCTTTGGAAACACCATATATTTT,CASSLRFGNTIYF
TRBJ2-5,.,TRBV7-9,.,TGTGCCAGCAGCTTATTACGGAGTCAAGAGACCCAGTACTTC,CASSLLRSQETQYF
TRBJ1-5,.,TRBV7-2,TRBD1,TGTGCCAGCAGCTCAAGGACAGGGTTCAGACCCCAGCATTTT,CASSSRTGFRPQHF
TRBJ2-5,.,TRBV6-5,TRBD2,TGTGCCAGCAGTCCCTTAGCGGGAGGGGGGGAGACCCAGTACTTC,CASSPLAGGGETQYF
TRBJ1-4,.,TRBV30,.,TGTGCCGGCCTCGGACAGTTTGGTGAAAAACTGTTTTTT,CAGLGQFGEKLFF
TRBJ1-2,.,TRBV6-6,.,TGTGCCAGCAGTTACTCTTGGACAGTCATCGATGGCTACACCTTC,CASSYSWTVIDGYTF
TRBJ1-2,.,TRBV5-8,TRBD1,TGTGCCAGCAGCCTATTCGGGACAGACTATGGCTACACCTTC,CASSLFGTDYGYTF
TRBJ1-3,.,TRBV9,.,TGTGCCAGCAGCGGGGGAGTGTGGAGCTCTGGAAACACCATATATTTT,CASSGGVWSSGNTIYF
TRBJ2-5,.,TRBV7-2,.,TGTGCCAGCAGCCCCATCTTGGGCGGGGAGACCCAGTACTTC,CASSPILGGETQYF
TRBJ2-5,.,TRBV4-1,.,TGCGCCAGCAGCCAACTTTACCCGGGAACGTTCGAAGAGACCCAGTACTTC,CASSQLYPGTFEETQYF
TRBJ2-7,.,TRBV4-1,.,TGCGCCAGCAGCCCCTGGTCAGAATCCACCTACGAGCAGTACTTC,CASSPWSESTYEQYF
TRBJ1-2,.,TRBV11-2,TRBD1,TGTGCCAGCACCGAGACAGGGGACAACTATGGCTACACCTTC,CASTETGDNYGYTF
TRBJ2-1,.,TRBV28,TRBD2,TGTGCCAGCAGTTCCCCCTGGACTAGCGGGGGGGTGGATGAGCAGTTCTTC,CASSSPWTSGGVDEQFF
TRBJ2-1,.,TRBV6-5,.,TGTGCCAGCAGCCCAATGTCAGGGGTTGGGCAGTTCTTC,CASSPMSGVGQFF
TRBJ2-3,.,TRBV7-9,TRBD2,TGTGCCAGCAGCCCCGGGACTAGCGCATACTCTAGCACAGATACGCAGTATTTT,CASSPGTSAYSSTDTQYF
TRBJ1-2,.,TRBV6-5,.,TGTGCCAGCAGTTACTCTCTGTACGGGGTTAGAGGCTACACCTTC,CASSYSLYGVRGYTF
TRBJ2-5,.,TRBV7-9,TRBD2,TGTGCCAGCAGCTCCGCCTGGACTAGCGGTGAGACCCAGTACTTC,CASSSAWTSGETQYF
TRBJ1-1,.,TRBV18,.,TGTGCCAGCTCACTACAGGGTAAGAACACTGAAGCTTTCTTT,CASSLQGKNTEAFF
TRBJ2-7,.,TRBV27,TRBD2,TGTGCCACGGGAGGGGCCCAAGAGCAGTACTTC,CATGGAQEQYF
TRBJ2-5,.,TRBV21-1,.,TGTGCCAGCAGCAAGTGGACAGGGGGCGATAAGCGGGTGAAAGAGACCCAGTACTTC,CASSKWTGGDKRVKETQYF
TRBJ2-2,.,TRBV19,.,TGTGCCAGTATCTCGACTCTCACCGGGGAGCTGTTTTTT,CASISTLTGELFF
TRBJ1-1,.,TRBV9,TRBD1,TGTGCCAGCAGCGGCGCAGACCCGGACAGGGGAACTGAAGCTTTCTTT,CASSGADPDRGTEAFF
TRBJ2-1,.,TRBV25-1,.,TGTGCCAGCGGGGAGACGGACAATGAGCAGTTCTTC,CASGETDNEQFF
TRBJ2-7,.,TRBV6-5,TRBD1,TGTGCCAGCAGCCGGGACAGGGGCTACGAGCAGTACTTC,CASSRDRGYEQYF
TRBJ2-3,.,TRBV15,TRBD2,TGTGCCACCAGCAGAGGGACTAGCGGGAGCACAGATACGCAGTATTTT,CATSRGTSGSTDTQYF
TRBJ1-2,.,TRBV28,.,TGTGCCAGCAGTCTCCCCCTCAAAAAGAGGAATAACTATGGCTACACCTTC,CASSLPLKKRNNYGYTF
TRBJ1-3,.,TRBV7-3,.,TGTGCCAGCAGCCCCGGAGCGTTGGGAAACACCATATATTTT,CASSPGALGNTIYF
TRBJ2-4,.,TRBV5-1,TRBD2,TGCGCCAGCAGTGCCGGGACTAGCGGGGGCGACATTCAGTACTTC,CASSAGTSGGDIQYF
TRBJ2-7,.,TRBV27,TRBD2,TGTGCCAGCAGTCCCATAGCGGGAGGGTACGAGCAGTACTTC,CASSPIAGGYEQYF
TRBJ2-1,.,TRBV11-2,.,TGTGCCAGCAGCTTAGACAATTCCGGTGAGCAGTTCTTC,CASSLDNSGEQFF
TRBJ2-3,.,TRBV7-2,.,TGTGCCAGCAGTCAGGATAGGGGGGGCCAAGATACGCAGTATTTT,CASSQDRGGQDTQYF
TRBJ1-5,few,TRBV2,.,TGTGCCAGCAGACCGGACATAGGGCAGCCCCAGCATTTT,CASRPDIGQPQHF
TRBJ2-7,.,TRBV29-1,TRBD1,TGCAGCGTTGGAGGGGTAAGGGACAGGGACCCTCGCGAGCAGTACTTC,CSVGGVRDRDPREQYF